Listed here are 28 T cell receptor beta chains from one sample, sequenced in a study of blood T cell repertoires in COVID-19. The protocol was immunoSEQ multiplex PCR, while the TCRdb copy is restricted to in-frame clones and leaves out a portion. The sample lists tens of thousands of clones; about 89% were seen once. Sequences were obtained from peripheral blood. These TCRs come from a man in his forties or fifties with active COVID-19.

This clone has just one count. The chain couples TRBV15 to TRBJ1-1, with 9 nucleotides matching TRBD1. The CDR3 is made up of 14 amino acids. Unmatched junction bases numbered 3, after V lost 3 bases and J lost 4 bases. CDR1 is LNHNV, CDR2 YYDKDF, per germline (reference sequence). Here the CDR3 reads CATSRIQGATEAFF. CDR3 nucleotide sequence: TGTGCCACCAGCAGGATACAGGGGGCCACTGAAGCTTTCTTT.

The CDR3 nucleotides read TGTGCCAGCAGGGGAGGGGAAGGCTACACCTTC. Translating gives CASRGGEGYTF. This chain uses TRBV28 with TRBJ1-2; weak D call: TRBD1 (5 bases). The CDR3 sequence is 11 residues long. Between the trimmed V and J ends, which lost 6 bases and 8 bases, there was a span of 10 bases. Germline CDR1 is MDHEN and CDR2 is SYDVKM.

Regarding this clone: At the DNA level, this CDR3 is encoded by other sequences in the same sample as well. The CDR3: CSVGAGGGYTF. The CDR3 DNA is TGCAGCGTTGGGGCGGGGGGAGGCTACACCTTC. This chain joins TRBV29-1 and TRBJ1-2; a weak D match, TRBD1 (5 bases). Germline V gene lookup returns CDR1 SQVTM and CDR2 ANQGSEA. Trimming left V 4 bases short and J 8 bases short, with 11 bases between. The CDR3 totals 11 residues.

This clone was found a few times. The CDR3 region has the DNA TGTGCCAGCAGCGTGAGCGGGGAGCTGTTTTTT. The encoded protein is CASSVSGELFF. The V gene is TRBV7-9, the J gene TRBJ2-2; D call uncertain. Trimming stripped 5 bases from V and 7 bases from J, with 5 bases between. The germline V gene encodes CDR1 SEHNR and CDR2 FQNEAQ (reference sequence). The CDR3 is 11 residues long.

The V call is TRBV27, the J call TRBJ1-5; D possibly corresponds to TRBD1 (5 bases). The germline V and J ends were trimmed by 3 bases and 4 bases, with 7 bases remaining between them. The CDR3 covers 13 residues. Germline CDR1 is MNHEY and CDR2 is SMNVEV (reference sequence). The CDR3 region has the DNA TGTGCCAGCAGTTTCAGGGAAAATCAGCCCCAGCATTTT. It codes for CASSFRENQPQHF.

This clone appeared once. This rearrangement joins TRBV28 to TRBJ1-3; 7 bases fit TRBD1. V lost 6 bases and J lost 0; bases outside the gene matches: 8. Per the germline V gene, CDR1 is MDHEN and CDR2 is SYDVKM. This CDR3 region has 16 residues. CDR3 protein: CASSPGQSYSGNTIYF. DNA of the CDR3: TGTGCCAGCAGCCCGGGACAGTCCTACTCTGGAAACACCATATATTTT.

This clone was counted a single time. The chain uses TRBV4-1 and TRBJ2-1; D is undetermined. The germline CDR1 and CDR2 sequences are MGHRA and YSYEKL. V lost 1 base, J lost 8 bases, and 6 bases lay in between. The length of the CDR3 is 12 residues. CDR3 DNA sequence: TGCGCCAGCAGCCAAGCTATGGATGAGCAGTTCTTC. Its protein product is CASSQAMDEQFF.

The V call is TRBV28, the J call TRBJ1-1; tentative D call: TRBD1 (5 bases). The germline V gene has CDR1 MDHEN and CDR2 SYDVKM. V lost 3 bases and J lost 1, with 9 bases in between. The CDR3 contains 14 residues. The CDR3 nucleotides read TGTGCCAGCAGTTTTAACCAGGGGAACACTGAAGCTTTCTTT. Translated: CASSFNQGNTEAFF.

This clone was detected only once. This chain links TRBV5-1 with TRBJ1-1; TRBD1 might be the D (6 bases). The CDR3 is 15 amino acids. Germline V gives CDR1 SGHRS, CDR2 YFSETQ. Trimming pared 4 bases from V and 1 base from J, leaving 14 bases between. CDR3 nucleotide sequence: TGCGCCAGCAGCGCCACAAGCAGGGGGAACACTGAAGCTTTCTTT. Encoded protein: CASSATSRGNTEAFF.

This chain uses TRBV7-2 with TRBJ2-2, with 11 bases aligning to TRBD1. Trimming at V came to 6 bases and at J to 6 bases, leaving 9 bases not matched to a gene. Per germline, CDR1 SGHTA and CDR2 FQGNSA. The CDR3 contains 16 residues. This CDR3 reads CASSSGTGGLSGELFF. As DNA, the CDR3 is TGTGCCAGCAGTTCCGGGACAGGGGGTTTATCCGGGGAGCTGTTTTTT.

The chain couples TRBV27 to TRBJ2-1, with 10 nucleotides matching TRBD2. This CDR3 contains 14 residues. With V trimmed by 5 bases and J by 5 bases, 3 bases remained unmatched. Germline CDR1 and CDR2: MNHEY and SMNVEV (reference sequence). For the CDR3, the DNA is TGTGCCAGCAGTCTAGCGGGAGTGCACAATGAGCAGTTCTTC. Translated, it gives CASSLAGVHNEQFF.

The chain joins TRBV4-2 to TRBJ2-1, with TRBD1 matching over 7 bases. The CDR3 has 17 amino acids. After removal of 1 base from V and 4 bases from J, the junction contained 10 bases not matched to a gene. CDR1 is LGHNA and CDR2 is YNFKEQ in the germline V gene. CDR3 DNA sequence: TGTGCCAGCAGCCAAGGTACCGGGACAGCTACTTACAATGAGCAGTTCTTC. Amino acids: CASSQGTGTATYNEQFF.

The chain carries TRBV19 and TRBJ2-1; 9 bases agree with TRBD2. This CDR3 spans 13 amino acids. From germline, CDR1 is LNHDA and CDR2 SQIVND (reference sequence). V dropped 4 bases and J dropped 16; count of bases not matched to a gene: 11. The CDR3 nucleotides read TGTGCCAGTAGTACACAGGGACTAGCTGTAACTTTCTTC. This codes for CASSTQGLAVTFF.

The table lists this clone with a count of one. The rearrangement uses TRBV24-1 and TRBJ2-1; the match to TRBD1 covers 7 bases. J was trimmed by 9 bases and V by 5 bases; bases with no gene match: 9. The CDR3 loop spans 14 amino acids. Germline assignment: CDR1 KGHDR and CDR2 SFDVKD. CDR3 in amino acids: CATSGAGGRGEQFF. The CDR3 bases are TGTGCCACCAGTGGGGCAGGGGGAAGGGGTGAGCAGTTCTTC.

The rearrangement joins TRBV7-2 to TRBJ2-7; TRBD2 aligns across 8 bases. V dropped 0 bases and J dropped 5; count of bases not matched to a gene: 9. This CDR3 is built from 16 residues. The germline CDR1 and CDR2 sequences are SGHTA and FQGNSA. For the CDR3, the DNA is TGTGCCAGCAGCTTAGCGTTTGGGACTAGTTCGGACGAGCAGTACTTC. Translation gives CASSLAFGTSSDEQYF.

The count of this clone is one. This chain uses TRBV3-1 (or the pseudogene TRBV3-2) with TRBJ1-1, with D possibly TRBD1 on 6 matching bases. Deletions cut 4 bases from V and 1 base from J, with 10 bases between. CDR3 length: 14 amino acids. Germline CDR1 reads LGHDT; CDR2 reads YNNKEL (reference sequence). CDR3 loop: CASSRQASNTEAFF. In DNA form, the CDR3 reads TGTGCCAGCAGCCGACAGGCTTCGAACACTGAAGCTTTCTTT.

This clone was detected once. The gene calls are TRBV24-1 and TRBJ2-5, with a tentative D call TRBD2 (6 bases). CDR1 and CDR2 (germline): KGHDR, SFDVKD. This CDR3 is built from 14 residues. V dropped 12 bases and J dropped 5 bases, with 21 bases sitting between them. The CDR3 DNA is TGTGCCTCCCTGTATGAGCGGAGGGATGAGACCCAGTACTTC. Translated: CASLYERRDETQYF.

The chain uses TRBV11-2 and TRBJ2-1; D possibly corresponds to TRBD2 (5 bases). Trimming removed 4 bases at V and 5 bases at J, with 18 bases between. Germline CDR1 is SGHAT and CDR2 is FQNNGV. CDR3 length equals 16 residues. The CDR3 reads CASSSPASYENNEQFF. In DNA form, the CDR3 reads TGTGCCAGCAGCTCCCCTGCTAGCTATGAAAACAATGAGCAGTTCTTC.

This chain connects TRBV30 to TRBJ2-3; 10 bases match TRBD2. The CDR3 is 13 residues long. V lost 8 bases, J lost 4 bases, and 6 bases stayed unmatched. CDR1 GTSNPN and CDR2 SVGIG come from the germline V gene (reference sequence). This CDR3 reads CARTLAGSDTQYF. In DNA form, the CDR3 reads TGTGCCCGGACACTAGCGGGGTCAGATACGCAGTATTTT.

CDR3 region: CASSLAASGSYNEQFF. The CDR3, as DNA: TGTGCCAGCAGCTTGGCAGCTAGCGGTTCCTACAATGAGCAGTTCTTC. This rearrangement joins TRBV5-4 to TRBJ2-1, with 7 bases lining up with TRBD2. The CDR3 runs 16 residues. V shed 0 bases, J shed 1 base, and the junction held 4 bases outside the gene matches. Germline CDR1 is SGHNT and CDR2 is YYREEE (reference sequence).

The rearrangement uses TRBV18 and TRBJ2-5; 11 bases align to TRBD1. This CDR3 is built from 15 residues. Germline-derived CDR1 and CDR2 are KGHSH and LQKENI. V trimming: 5 bases; J trimming: 1 base; junction bases outside the gene matches: 3. The chain's CDR3 is CASSYGTGGQETQYF. The DNA of the CDR3 is TGTGCCAGCTCATACGGGACAGGGGGCCAAGAGACCCAGTACTTC.

The rearrangement joins TRBV4-1 to TRBJ1-2; 11 bases map to TRBD1. The CDR3 totals 19 residues. Germline V CDR1 and CDR2: MGHRA, YSYEKL. J was trimmed by 7 bases and V by 4 bases; bases with no gene match: 20. The CDR3 sequence: CASSPYYSGTGGGQVGYTF. CDR3 in DNA: TGCGCCAGCAGCCCATACTATTCCGGGACAGGGGGAGGTCAGGTTGGCTACACCTTC.

V gene TRBV28 combines with J gene TRBJ2-7; perhaps TRBD1 as D (6 bases). The CDR3 has 12 residues. V lost 7 bases to trimming and J lost 0 bases, with 7 bases between them. The germline V gene encodes CDR1 MDHEN and CDR2 SYDVKM. CDR3 residues: CASTRGSYEQYF. Here the CDR3 DNA reads TGTGCCAGCACCAGGGGCTCCTACGAGCAGTACTTC.

The gene calls are TRBV28 and TRBJ1-5; 7 bases are a match to TRBD1. Trimming at V came to 3 bases and at J to 2 bases, leaving 7 bases not matched to a gene. Looked up from germline, CDR1 is MDHEN and CDR2 is SYDVKM. The CDR3 is made up of 16 amino acids. CDR3 DNA: TGTGCCAGCAGTTTTGGGACAGAAGGAGGCAATCAGCCCCAGCATTTT. This codes for CASSFGTEGGNQPQHF.

This chain links TRBV11-3 with TRBJ2-1; TRBD2 agrees at 11 bases. V was pared by 4 bases and J by 7 bases, with 15 bases of the junction left unmatched. The CDR3 extends over 18 amino acids. The germline gives CDR1 SGHNT, CDR2 YENEEA. CDR3 DNA sequence: TGTGCCAGCAGCTCCCTCCGGACACTAGCGGGAGAAAGGAATGAGCAGTTCTTC. Its translation: CASSSLRTLAGERNEQFF. The variable domain in full, with the rest retrieved from reference TRBV11-3 and TRBJ2-1, is EAGVVQSPRYKIIEKKQPVAFWCNPISGHNTLYWYLQNLGQGPELLIRYENEEAVDDSQLPKDRFSAERLKGVDSTLKIQPAELGDSAVYLCASSSLRTLAGERNEQFFGPGTRLTVL.

This clone was counted a single time. V and J are TRBV5-1 and TRBJ2-7, with a possible D match to TRBD2 (6 bases). Trimming pared 4 bases from V and 1 base from J, leaving 15 bases between. The germline V gene has CDR1 SGHRS and CDR2 YFSETQ. The CDR3 contains 15 residues. CDR3: CASSPGAGESYEQYF. CDR3 DNA sequence: TGCGCCAGCAGCCCTGGAGCGGGCGAGTCCTACGAGCAGTACTTC.

V gene TRBV6-5 combines with J gene TRBJ2-1; possibly TRBD1 for D (5 bases). Trimming pared 4 bases from V and 3 bases from J, leaving 10 bases between. The CDR3 is 14 residues long. CDR1 and CDR2 (germline): MNHEY, SVGAGI. The CDR3: CASSSREFYNEQFF. CDR3 sequence (DNA): TGTGCCAGCAGTTCCAGGGAATTCTACAATGAGCAGTTCTTC.

The CDR3 nucleotides are TGTGCCAGCAGTTTCGAGGGAGCCAGGGGGGAGACCCAGTACTTC. Amino acids: CASSFEGARGETQYF. The chain employs TRBV2 and TRBJ2-5, with TRBD1 matching over 7 bases. CDR3 length: 15 residues. The germline V gene encodes CDR1 SNHLY and CDR2 FYNNEI. J was trimmed by 5 bases and V by 5 bases; bases with no gene match: 11.